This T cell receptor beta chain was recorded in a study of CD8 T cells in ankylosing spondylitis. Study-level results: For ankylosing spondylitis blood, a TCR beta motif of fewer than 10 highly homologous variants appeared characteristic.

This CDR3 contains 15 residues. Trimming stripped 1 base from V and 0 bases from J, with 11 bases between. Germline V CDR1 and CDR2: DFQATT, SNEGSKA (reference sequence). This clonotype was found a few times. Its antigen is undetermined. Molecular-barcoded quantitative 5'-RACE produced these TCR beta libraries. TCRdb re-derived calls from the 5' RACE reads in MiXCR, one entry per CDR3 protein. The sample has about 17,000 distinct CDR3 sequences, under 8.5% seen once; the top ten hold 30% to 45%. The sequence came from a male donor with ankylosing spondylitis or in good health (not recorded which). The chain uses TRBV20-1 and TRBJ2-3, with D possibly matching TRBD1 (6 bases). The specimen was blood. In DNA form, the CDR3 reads TGCAGTGCTAGAGTGGGGGCAGCTAGCACAGATACGCAGTATTTT. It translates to CSARVGAASTDTQYF.